This TCR beta chain came from a study of T cell responses to AZD1222 COVID-19 vaccine. Regarding the study as a whole: Dominant at 160-218 and 743-854, vaccine-associated CD4 TCRs also spanned spike.

A single count supports this clone. Antigen specificity is unknown. Within the sample, other DNA sequences also encode this same CDR3. The V segment lost 5 bases and the J segment 6 bases; nucleotides outside the gene matches: 7. This CDR3 has 13 amino acids. CDR1 is MNHEY and CDR2 is SVGAGI in the germline V gene. Generated by immunoSEQ multiplex PCR, the TCRdb table keeps only in-frame clones and is missing some. The sample has 110,000 to 150,000 clones; around 91% are singletons. The origin of this receptor is an adult in good health. Sample: peripheral blood, taken on day 0 of AZD1222 vaccination. This chain connects TRBV6-5 to TRBJ2-7; 7 nucleotides agree with TRBD1. The CDR3, as DNA: TGTGCCAGCAGTCGACAGGGATTGGGCGAGCAGTACTTC. This codes for CASSRQGLGEQYF.